The clone carrying this T cell receptor beta chain came up many times. The sample comes from a study of blood T cells in healthy people across ages. The CDR3 sequence is 17 residues long. Trimming at V came to 6 bases and at J to 0 bases, leaving 9 bases not matched to a gene. From germline, CDR1 is MNHNY and CDR2 SVGAGI (reference sequence). Using a J-beta primer mix together with a sample-barcoded 5' primer, a second PCR was run for about 7 to 12 cycles. Each cDNA was tagged by a template-switch adaptor containing 12 random nucleotides. All samples yielded 2.5 million or more CDR3-containing paired-end reads. Each CDR3 protein is one row after TCRdb ran MiXCR on the 5' RACE reads. The sample has about 670,000 distinct CDR3 sequences, 52% seen once.

The origin of this receptor is an elderly woman in good health. Sequencing was carried out using blood. The chain couples TRBV6-6 to TRBJ2-3; the match to TRBD1 covers 10 bases. The DNA of the CDR3 is TGTGCCAGCAGCCTTACCGGGACAGGGGTTAGCACAGATACGCAGTATTTT. Residues: CASSLTGTGVSTDTQYF.